The source of this TCR beta chain is a study of T cells after yellow fever vaccination (dated by TCRdb to 2018 to 2020). With regard to the full study: The SMART-Seq v4 Ultra Low Input RNA kit was used to prepare libraries from fractions with low cell numbers. Bulk PBMC replicates and cell subsets were isolated from blood drawn at multiple timepoints before and after both primary and secondary immunization. The cohort comprised two healthy male donors, one aged 18 to 30 and one aged 30 to 40 years. Bulk TCR alpha and beta repertoires were sequenced longitudinally to track T-cell clones before and after primary and booster YFV17D yellow fever vaccination.

What this sample's treatment or condition label stands for: live attenuated yellow fever vaccine strain. At each blood-draw timepoint, two biological replicates of bulk PBMCs were obtained. PBMCs were isolated from peripheral blood using a standard Ficoll-Paque protocol. TriZol was used to extract RNA from bulk PBMCs, CD4 and CD8 fractions, and dextramer-positive and dextramer-negative fractions. TCR cDNA was synthesized by 5'RACE template switching, which introduced a universal primer site and unique molecular identifiers. Priming of cDNA synthesis was performed from both the TCR alpha and TCR beta constant segments. Two PCR steps were used to amplify libraries, with sample barcodes and sequencing adapters being added in the second step. Sequencing of the libraries was done on either Illumina HiSeq 2500 (2x100 bp) or NovaSeq (2x150 bp). The paper's processing steps were these. MIGEC was used to demultiplex reads and collapse the reads into UMI consensus sequences, and MiXCR was used for V(D)J alignment. Vaccine-responding clonotypes were defined with edgeR using replicate PBMC samples, requiring FDR below 0.01 and a log2 fold change above 5 up to day 15. Each bulk clonotype received a CD4 or CD8 identity based on whether the sequenced CD4 or CD8 repertoire contained that clonotype at higher abundance. TCRdb cleaned the public reads at Q25 with fastp, built clones with MiXCR and kept in-frame beta chains. One record per CDR3 amino acid sequence lists the most common genes and DNA. In this record, the V and J calls reflect TCRdb's handling and not the investigators' own analysis. The sample table holds under 600,000 distinct CDR3 sequences, of which approximately 12% were seen once. Jointly, the top ten make up about 14% of the sample.

Points on this clonotype: Its recognized antigen is unknown. There are no base qualities to consult, and no much larger clone falls within one base.

On the study overall, not on this receptor specifically: Because the study included only a couple of donors, the extent to which the findings can be generalized is limited. The secondary T-cell response was found to be weaker but faster than the primary response, with a peak reached on day 5 rather than on day 15. After the booster, most clones that had expanded after primary vaccination were detected again (about 97% of CD4 and around nine tenths of CD8), suggesting broad maintenance of memory. A small fraction of clonotypes appeared in both the CD4 and CD8 compartments, likely as a result of convergent recombination. Computational filtering was required because FACS-sorted repertoires could contain abundant contaminating clonotypes from the bulk population.

Trimming leaves V shorter by 5 bases and J shorter by 4 bases, with the junction holding 10 bases beyond the gene matches. CDR1 and CDR2 are read off the germline V gene as LGHNA and YSLEER. Spanning cysteine to phenylalanine, the CDR3 consists of 16 amino acids. The DNA shown is the 48-base CDR3, in frame from base 1. The chain employs TRBV4-3 and TRBJ2-7, and 11 bases in between align with TRBD2. This TCR came from a man aged 25-45 years who received the YFV17D yellow fever vaccine. Sequenced here: PBMCs, sampled on the day of the yellow fever booster vaccination. The sequence in DNA is TGCGCCAGCAGCAAGACTAGCGGGACCCTGACATACGAGCAGTACTTC. This sequence encodes CASSKTSGTLTYEQYF.